This is a list of T cell receptor beta chains from one sample in a study of blood T cell repertoires in COVID-19. Assay: immunoSEQ multiplex PCR; the TCRdb copy retains only in-frame clones and omits some. Of 130,000 to 150,000 clones in the sample, about three quarters were seen once. Sample: peripheral blood. The origin of the receptors is a woman between 55 and 75 years old with acute or convalescent COVID-19. The CDR3 runs from the conserved cysteine through the conserved F or W. The D gene is left open where the match is weak. Clone size appears in some rows only: once, few, many, or a class for an expanded clone.

TRBV5-4	TRBJ2-5	NA	NA	TGTGCCGGGGGAAGGACAGACCAAGAGACCCAGTACTTC	CAGGRTDQETQYF
TRBV10-1	TRBJ2-5	TRBD1	NA	TGCGCCAGCAGTCGAGGACAGGGGGTGGGAGAGACCCAGTACTTC	CASSRGQGVGETQYF
TRBV19	TRBJ2-1	TRBD2	once	TGTGCCAGTAGTACCCCCCTCTTAGCGGGAGTGTCCAATGAGCAGTTCTTC	CASSTPLLAGVSNEQFF
TRBV24-1	TRBJ1-1	NA	NA	TGTGCCACCAGACAGATAGACACCCCTTACACTGAAGCTTTCTTT	CATRQIDTPYTEAFF
TRBV20-1	TRBJ2-1	NA	NA	TGCAGTGCTAGTTTGTCGGTGCCCCTACCGGGAGCCCGCAATGAGCAGTTCTTC	CSASLSVPLPGARNEQFF
TRBV11-2	TRBJ1-1	NA	NA	TGTGCCAGCAGCTTAGACGGGGGGATGAACACTGAAGCTTTCTTT	CASSLDGGMNTEAFF
TRBV18	TRBJ1-5	TRBD1	NA	TGTGCCAGCTCACCACCGGGACAGTTAAATCAGCCCCAGCATTTT	CASSPPGQLNQPQHF
TRBV6-5	TRBJ2-1	NA	NA	TGTGCCAGCTTTCGAGGGCAGGGGGGACGGCATGAGCAGTTCTTC	CASFRGQGGRHEQFF
TRBV6-2/TRBV6-3	TRBJ2-5	TRBD1	NA	TGTGCCAGCAGTCCCTGGACAGGGGCTGGGGAGACCCAGTACTTC	CASSPWTGAGETQYF
TRBV19	TRBJ2-7	TRBD1	NA	TGTGCCAGTAGTGTGGGACAGGGCCGTATCGACGAGCAGTACTTC	CASSVGQGRIDEQYF
TRBV10-2	TRBJ2-7	NA	NA	TGCGCCAGCGGGAAGCGGTTAGCCTACGAGCAGTACTTC	CASGKRLAYEQYF
TRBV15	TRBJ1-2	NA	few	TGTGCCACCACAGCGGCTAACTATGGCTACACCTTC	CATTAANYGYTF
TRBV11-2	TRBJ2-7	TRBD1	NA	TGTGCCAGCAGCCAACGGACAGGTTCCTACGAGCAGTACTTC	CASSQRTGSYEQYF
TRBV12-1	TRBJ1-2	NA	NA	TGTGCCAGCAGCTTGACCACCGGGACAGGGTTATCCTATGGCTACACCTTC	CASSLTTGTGLSYGYTF
TRBV28	TRBJ1-1	NA	NA	TGTGCCAGCAGTTCCCCCGGGGGGTCCTCGAACACTGAAGCTTTCTTT	CASSSPGGSSNTEAFF
TRBV3-1/TRBV3-2	TRBJ2-7	NA	NA	TGTGCCAGCAGCCAAGATTTATCGGGGGAGCAGTACTTC	CASSQDLSGEQYF
TRBV7-9	TRBJ2-2	NA	NA	TGTGCCAGCAGCTTATTGGGACAAGCAGTGACCGGGGAGCTGTTTTTT	CASSLLGQAVTGELFF
TRBV29-1	TRBJ2-5	NA	few	TGCAGCGTTGAATGGCGGAAAGAGACCCAGTACTTC	CSVEWRKETQYF
TRBV10-2	TRBJ1-5	NA	NA	TGCGCCAGCAGTGAGAGAGGTTTCAGTCAGCCCCAGCATTTT	CASSERGFSQPQHF
TRBV18	TRBJ1-4	TRBD1	NA	TGTGCCAGCTCACCGTATCGGACAGGGGGGAATGAAAAACTGTTTTTT	CASSPYRTGGNEKLFF
TRBV2	TRBJ2-7	NA	NA	TGTGCCAGCAGAGAGGGCCCCACCTACGAGCAGTACTTC	CASREGPTYEQYF
TRBV5-1	TRBJ2-1	NA	NA	TGCGCCAGCAGCCCCGCAGGGTCCAATGAGCAGTTCTTC	CASSPAGSNEQFF
TRBV6-5	TRBJ1-4	TRBD1	NA	TGTGCCAGCAGAATAGGGACAGGGATTTCTTTT	CASRIGTGISF
TRBV11-3	TRBJ2-1	TRBD2	NA	TGTGCCAGCAGCCTTACTAGCGGGAGCTCCTACAATGAGCAGTTCTTC	CASSLTSGSSYNEQFF
TRBV28	TRBJ1-2	NA	NA	TGTGCCAGCAGTTTAATTCGGGGTTATGGCTACACCTTC	CASSLIRGYGYTF
TRBV3-1/TRBV3-2	TRBJ1-5	NA	NA	TGTGCCAGCAGCCTCGGCAATCAGCCCCAGCATTTT	CASSLGNQPQHF
TRBV5-1	TRBJ2-7	NA	few	TGCGCCAGCAGCTTGTTTCAGGGAAGCTCCTACGAGCAGTACTTC	CASSLFQGSSYEQYF
TRBV7-2	TRBJ2-7	NA	NA	TGTGCCAGCAGCTTAGGTCGTCGAGAAACCTACGAGCAGTACTTC	CASSLGRRETYEQYF
TRBV7-9	TRBJ2-1	TRBD1	many	TGTGCCAGCAGCTTTGGACAGGGGGGGTCCATTGAGCAGTTCTTC	CASSFGQGGSIEQFF
TRBV11-1	TRBJ1-1	TRBD1	NA	TGTGCCAGCAGCTTAACGGGACAGATCTTTGAAGCTTTCTTT	CASSLTGQIFEAFF
TRBV2	TRBJ2-1	TRBD2	few	TGTGCCCTCACCGGGGCTAGCGGGAGTAGTGAGCAGTTCTTC	CALTGASGSSEQFF
TRBV28	TRBJ1-4	NA	NA	TGTGCCAGCAGTTTGTACAGGGATGCAACTAATGAAAAACTGTTTTTT	CASSLYRDATNEKLFF
TRBV7-8	TRBJ1-1	TRBD1	NA	TGTGCCAGCAGCTCCCTCAGGGGGATCACTGAAGCTTTCTTT	CASSSLRGITEAFF
TRBV7-7	TRBJ2-7	TRBD2	NA	TGTGCTAGCAGCCCGGGACTAGCGGGAGTCTACGAGCAGTACTTC	CASSPGLAGVYEQYF
TRBV3-1/TRBV3-2	TRBJ2-3	TRBD1	NA	TGTGCCAGCAGCCAAGGACAGGGGGCCTTTTACACAGATACGCAGTATTTT	CASSQGQGAFYTDTQYF
TRBV14	TRBJ2-1	TRBD2	NA	TGTGCCAGCAGCCTCCGGACTAGCGGGAGTACTGAGCAGTTCTTC	CASSLRTSGSTEQFF
TRBV3-1/TRBV3-2	TRBJ2-1	TRBD2	NA	TGTGCCAGCAGCCAAGGACTAGCGGGAGGGGGCAATGAGCAGTTCTTC	CASSQGLAGGGNEQFF
TRBV20-1	TRBJ2-7	NA	NA	TGCAGTGCTAGAGAGTCATACGAGCAGTACTTC	CSARESYEQYF
TRBV27	TRBJ2-7	NA	few	TGTGCCAGCAGTTGGGGGACTTCCTACGAGCAGTACTTC	CASSWGTSYEQYF
TRBV28	TRBJ1-3	NA	NA	TGTGCCAGCGCGGAACTGAACACCATATATTTT	CASAELNTIYF
TRBV28	TRBJ2-1	TRBD2	NA	TGTGCCAGCAGTTTGACCGGACTAGTTCACAGTGAGCAGTTCTTC	CASSLTGLVHSEQFF